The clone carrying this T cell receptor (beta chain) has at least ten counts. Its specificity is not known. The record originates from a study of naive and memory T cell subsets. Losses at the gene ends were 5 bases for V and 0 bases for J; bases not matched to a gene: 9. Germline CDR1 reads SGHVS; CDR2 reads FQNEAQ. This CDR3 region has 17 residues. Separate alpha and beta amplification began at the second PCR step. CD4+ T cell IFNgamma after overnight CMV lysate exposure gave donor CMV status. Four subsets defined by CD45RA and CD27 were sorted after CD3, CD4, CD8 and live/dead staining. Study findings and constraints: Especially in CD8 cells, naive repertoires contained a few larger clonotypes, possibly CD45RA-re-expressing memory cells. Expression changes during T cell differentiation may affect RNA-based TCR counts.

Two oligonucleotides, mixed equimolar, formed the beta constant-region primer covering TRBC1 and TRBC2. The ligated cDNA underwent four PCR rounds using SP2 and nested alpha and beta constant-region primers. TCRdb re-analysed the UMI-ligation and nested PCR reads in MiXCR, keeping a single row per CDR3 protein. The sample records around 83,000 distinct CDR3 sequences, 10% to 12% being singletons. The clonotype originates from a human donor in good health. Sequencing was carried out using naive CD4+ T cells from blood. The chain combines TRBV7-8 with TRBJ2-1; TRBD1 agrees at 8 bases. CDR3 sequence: CASSARQGFGSYNEQFF. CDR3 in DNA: TGTGCCAGCAGCGCCCGACAGGGGTTCGGCTCCTACAATGAGCAGTTCTTC.